The clone carrying this T cell receptor (beta chain) was observed at least ten times. Antigen unknown. CDR3 length equals 17 residues. With 1 base clipped from V and 0 bases from J, the junction kept 4 bases outside the gene matches. CDR1 is SGDLS, CDR2 YYNGEE, per germline. MiXCR, applied by TCRdb to the multiplex PCR reads, yields one record per CDR3 protein. Among tens of thousands of distinct CDR3 sequences listed, under 50% were seen once. The data stem from a study of breast tumors, draining lymph nodes, adjacent tissues. Whole-study findings and limits: Compared with basal-like, luminal-like tumors shared significantly more repertoire with nontumor tissue. Findings are consistent with lymph node origin and intratumoral expansion of most tumor T cells.

The chain combines TRBV9 with TRBJ2-3, with 11 bases fitting TRBD2. Specimen: breast tumor tissue. This TCR derives from a female donor with breast cancer. Some clones in this sample may be carry-over from other donors' samples. The CDR3 coding sequence is TGTGCCAGCAGCGTACCTATAGCGGGAGGGAGCACAGATACGCAGTATTTT. As protein: CASSVPIAGGSTDTQYF.